The 4 T cell receptor beta chains listed next were all sequenced from one sample in a study of CD8 T cells in Susac syndrome. A quantity of about 0.45 to 1 ug RNA underwent reverse transcription using random hexamers. TCRdb re-derived calls from the immunoSEQ multiplex PCR reads in MiXCR, one entry per CDR3 protein. The sample has roughly 170,000 distinct CDR3 sequences, 80% to 95% seen once. The sample taken for sequencing was CD4+ T cells from PBMCs. These receptors were taken from a human donor with multiple sclerosis.

CDR3 DNA: TGTGCCAGCAGGGAGGGACAGGGAGACACAGATACGCAGTATTTT. Translated, it gives CASREGQGDTDTQYF. The chain has TRBV2 and TRBJ2-3, with TRBD1 matching over 9 bases. V gave up 6 bases and J gave up 2 bases; unmatched junction bases: 6. The germline CDR1 and CDR2 sequences are SNHLY and FYNNEI. The CDR3 loop spans 15 amino acids.

The rearrangement joins TRBV20-1 to TRBJ2-1; D may be TRBD2 (5 bases). The length of the CDR3 is 15 residues. V was pared by 5 bases and J by 6 bases, with 20 bases between. Germline CDR1 DFQATT, CDR2 SNEGSKA (reference sequence). CDR3 in DNA: TGCAGTGCTCAGAGGGAGTTTTCAATACGCAATGAGCAGTTCTTC. This gives the protein CSAQREFSIRNEQFF.

The chain is built from TRBV11-1 and TRBJ2-2; D possibly matches TRBD1 or TRBD2 (5 bases each). The CDR3 is made up of 14 amino acids. Germline values: CDR1 SGHAT, CDR2 FQDESV (reference sequence). Trimming cost V 2 bases and J 6 bases, with 10 bases left between them. The CDR3 DNA reads as TGTGCCAGCAGCTTACCGGGGCGGGCCGGGGAGCTGTTTTTT. Translated: CASSLPGRAGELFF.

This chain links TRBV7-3 with TRBJ2-6; D possibly corresponds to TRBD2 (6 bases). CDR1 SGHTA and CDR2 FQGTGA come from the germline V gene. The CDR3 sequence is 14 residues long. Trimming pared 5 bases from V and 4 bases from J, leaving 9 bases between. The CDR3 loop reads CASSRGEGANVLTF. DNA of the CDR3: TGTGCCAGCAGCCGCGGGGAGGGGGCCAACGTCCTGACTTTC. Together with reference TRBV7-3 and TRBJ2-6, the CDR3 gives the full variable domain: GAGVSQTPSNKVTEKGKYVELRCDPISGHTALYWYRQSLGQGPEFLIYFQGTGAADDSGLPNDRFFAVRPEGSVSTLKIQRTERGDSAVYLCASSRGEGANVLTFGAGSRLTVL.